These T cell receptor beta chains were read from a single sample in a study of beta chain features in type 1 diabetes. TCRdb's copy holds only in-frame clones and misses some; the assay was immunoSEQ multiplex PCR. The sample lists about 170,000 clones, around 7.8% occurring once. Sequenced sample: central memory CD4+ T cells from blood. The receptors originated from a woman in her forties with type 1 diabetes. The CDR3 runs from the conserved cysteine through the conserved F or W. The order of the fields is J gene, CDR3 length, V gene, D gene, clone size, CDR3 protein, CDR3 DNA. D genes are given only for firm matches. A row's size may be missing; if present it is once, few, many or a size class.

J gene: TRBJ2-7; CDR3 length: 15; V gene: TRBV7-2; D gene: -; clone size: -; CDR3 protein: CASSRLVAGPYEQYF; CDR3 DNA: TGTGCCAGCAGCAGGCTGGTGGCGGGACCCTACGAGCAGTACTTC
J gene: TRBJ1-1; CDR3 length: 16; V gene: TRBV15; D gene: TRBD1; clone size: few; CDR3 protein: CATSRVGQGLATEAFF; CDR3 DNA: TGTGCCACCAGCAGAGTTGGACAGGGGTTGGCCACTGAAGCTTTCTTT
J gene: TRBJ1-1; CDR3 length: 13; V gene: TRBV9; D gene: -; clone size: few; CDR3 protein: CASNLDGNTEAFF; CDR3 DNA: TGTGCCAGCAACCTAGACGGGAACACTGAAGCTTTCTTT
J gene: TRBJ1-3; CDR3 length: 16; V gene: TRBV21-1; D gene: -; clone size: many; CDR3 protein: CASSKPTGRSGNTIYF; CDR3 DNA: TGTGCCAGCAGCAAGCCGACAGGGCGCTCTGGAAACACCATATATTTT
J gene: TRBJ2-7; CDR3 length: 14; V gene: TRBV4-1; D gene: -; clone size: -; CDR3 protein: CASSQGDSAYEQYF; CDR3 DNA: TGCGCCAGCAGCCAAGGTGACTCGGCCTACGAGCAGTACTTC
J gene: TRBJ1-1; CDR3 length: 15; V gene: TRBV6-5; D gene: TRBD1; clone size: -; CDR3 protein: CASSLGQGANTEAFF; CDR3 DNA: TGTGCCAGCTCACTCGGACAGGGGGCCAACACTGAAGCTTTCTTT
J gene: TRBJ1-2; CDR3 length: 16; V gene: TRBV7-3; D gene: TRBD1; clone size: few; CDR3 protein: CASSSSGDRGAYGYTF; CDR3 DNA: TGTGCCAGCAGCTCATCAGGGGACAGGGGAGCCTATGGCTACACCTTC
J gene: TRBJ1-2; CDR3 length: 14; V gene: TRBV7-3; D gene: TRBD1; clone size: -; CDR3 protein: CASSLSQGAGGYTF; CDR3 DNA: TGTGCCAGCAGCTTATCTCAGGGGGCGGGTGGCTACACCTTC
J gene: TRBJ2-1; CDR3 length: 14; V gene: TRBV6-6; D gene: TRBD2; clone size: -; CDR3 protein: CASRASGGADEQFF; CDR3 DNA: TGTGCCAGCAGGGCTAGCGGGGGGGCCGATGAGCAGTTCTTC
J gene: TRBJ2-1; CDR3 length: 15; V gene: TRBV7-3; D gene: TRBD1; clone size: few; CDR3 protein: CASSQGQGRINEQFF; CDR3 DNA: TGTGCCAGCAGTCAGGGACAGGGTAGGATCAATGAGCAGTTCTTC
J gene: TRBJ2-5; CDR3 length: 14; V gene: TRBV28; D gene: -; clone size: -; CDR3 protein: CASSLVGGLQTQYF; CDR3 DNA: TGTGCCAGCAGTTTGGTGGGGGGTTTGCAGACCCAGTACTTC
J gene: TRBJ2-5; CDR3 length: 15; V gene: TRBV14; D gene: TRBD2; clone size: -; CDR3 protein: CASSKGLAGVETQYF; CDR3 DNA: TGTGCCAGCAGCAAGGGACTAGCGGGAGTAGAGACCCAGTACTTC
J gene: TRBJ1-6; CDR3 length: 12; V gene: TRBV19; D gene: -; clone size: few; CDR3 protein: CASGQTDSPLHF; CDR3 DNA: TGTGCCAGTGGACAGACGGATTCACCCCTCCACTTT
J gene: TRBJ1-2; CDR3 length: 13; V gene: TRBV7-2; D gene: TRBD1; clone size: few; CDR3 protein: CASSSGTGDGYTF; CDR3 DNA: TGTGCCAGCAGCTCTGGGACAGGGGATGGCTACACCTTC
J gene: TRBJ2-7; CDR3 length: 15; V gene: TRBV5-1; D gene: -; clone size: -; CDR3 protein: CASRSVPGTPGEQYF; CDR3 DNA: TGCGCCAGCAGATCCGTGCCGGGAACCCCGGGCGAGCAGTACTTC
J gene: TRBJ2-7; CDR3 length: 13; V gene: TRBV28; D gene: TRBD1; clone size: few; CDR3 protein: CASTVGDRVGQYF; CDR3 DNA: TGTGCCAGCACCGTAGGGGACAGGGTAGGGCAGTACTTC
J gene: TRBJ2-1; CDR3 length: 13; V gene: TRBV4-2; D gene: -; clone size: -; CDR3 protein: CASSSSGNNEQFF; CDR3 DNA: TGTGCCAGCAGCTCCAGCGGAAACAATGAGCAGTTCTTC
J gene: TRBJ2-7; CDR3 length: 14; V gene: TRBV7-2; D gene: -; clone size: few; CDR3 protein: CASSLIGSSYEQYF; CDR3 DNA: TGTGCCAGCAGCTTGATTGGGAGCTCCTACGAGCAGTACTTC
J gene: TRBJ1-3; CDR3 length: 15; V gene: TRBV25-1; D gene: TRBD1; clone size: few; CDR3 protein: CASSGGTVSGNTIYF; CDR3 DNA: TGTGCCAGCAGTGGAGGGACAGTCTCTGGAAACACCATATATTTT
J gene: TRBJ1-2; CDR3 length: 16; V gene: TRBV9; D gene: TRBD1; clone size: -; CDR3 protein: CASSLNSGTANYGYTF; CDR3 DNA: TGTGCCAGCAGCTTAAATTCCGGGACAGCTAACTATGGCTACACCTTC